This T cell receptor (beta chain) derives from a study of blood T cell repertoires in COVID-19. Turning to the study itself: Material from acute and convalescent COVID-19 was sourced from the United States, Italy and Spain. Sample material is recorded as cDNA or gDNA derived from T cells, B-cell-depleted T cells, or PBMCs.

How the authors handled the data: Amplification with reference gene primers provided the estimates of nucleated cell counts. The data were produced by immunoSEQ multiplex PCR, yet TCRdb's version contains in-frame clones alone and is incomplete. The DNA gave D and trimming, while V, J and clone size come from that table. The table records around 470,000 clones, 80% to 95% of them present only once. Recovery meant two consecutive negative NP/OP PCR tests, professional clearance, or resolved symptoms. The ends lost 3 bases at V and 5 bases at J; junction bases unmatched: 4. In germline, CDR1 is KGHSH, CDR2 LQKENI. The CDR3 spans 15 residues.

The sample comprised PBMCs or T cells enriched from blood (not recorded which). The clonotype was recovered from a man between 18 and 29 years old who had recovered from COVID-19. The gene calls are TRBV18 and TRBJ2-2; the match to TRBD1 covers 9 bases. CDR3 sequence reads: CASSPWDRETGELFF. The CDR3 DNA is TGTGCCAGCTCACCTTGGGACAGGGAGACCGGGGAGCTGTTTTTT.